This T cell receptor (beta chain) derives from a study of cytomegalovirus exposure and HLA in healthy donors. V lost 3 bases, J lost 6 bases, and 24 bases lay in between. Germline V gene data show CDR1 as SGHTA and CDR2 as FQGTGA. CDR3 length: 18 amino acids. Measured with immunoSEQ multiplex PCR; TCRdb has only the in-frame clones, and not every one. Of over 70,000 clones listed, 70% to 90% are singletons. Sequenced: PBMCs. V usage is TRBV7-3 and J usage is TRBJ1-5; the D gene is possibly TRBD1 (6 bases). The TCR was taken from a woman under 30 in good health and CMV-seropositive. The CDR3: CASSFGKEPGHFSQPQHF. Written as DNA, the CDR3 is TGTGCCAGCAGCTTCGGCAAAGAACCGGGACACTTTTCTCAGCCCCAGCATTTT. Looking up the rest from reference TRBV7-3 and TRBJ1-5 gives the full variable domain: GAGVSQTPSNKVTEKGKYVELRCDPISGHTALYWYRQSLGQGPEFLIYFQGTGAADDSGLPNDRFFAVRPEGSVSTLKIQRTERGDSAVYLCASSFGKEPGHFSQPQHFGDGTRLSIL.